This T cell receptor beta chain was recorded in a study of OX40 agonist ivuxolimab in advanced cancers. Study overall: Recorded diagnoses for dose-escalation patients were hepatocellular carcinoma, melanoma, renal cell or head and neck cancer. Roughly two fifths of patients had received prior checkpoint inhibitor therapy. Study-level points and caveats: Among expanded peripheral T cells, antigen specificity went undetermined.

J lost 7 bases, V lost 5 bases, and 5 bases had no gene match. The germline CDR1 and CDR2 sequences are SGHTA and FQGNSA. There are 16 residues in the CDR3. Libraries were prepared by immunoSEQ multiplex PCR; TCRdb keeps only in-frame clonotypes and omits some of them. The repertoire includes tens of thousands of clones, 90% to 95% of them detected once, and 1.5% to 2% sits in the top ten. This clone was seen once. Its antigen is as yet unknown. The V gene is TRBV7-2, the J gene TRBJ2-1, with 16 bases identical to TRBD2. The TCR comes from an adult with an advanced solid tumor such as melanoma, head and neck, liver or kidney cancer. The sequencing here drew on CD4+ or CD8+ T cells sorted from blood, taken in a trial of the OX40 agonist ivuxolimab. The CDR3 sequence: CASSEGTSGRGNEQFF. Written as DNA, the CDR3 is TGTGCCAGCAGCGAAGGGACTAGCGGGAGGGGAAATGAGCAGTTCTTC.